The table lists the clone carrying this TCR beta chain with a count of one. Its antigen is not known. Trimming cost V 5 bases and J 3 bases, with 18 bases left between them. The CDR3 runs to 17 residues. The V gene's germline CDR1 is SGDLS and CDR2 YYNGEE. This sample was included in a study of T cell responses to AZD1222 COVID-19 vaccine. Overall study results and limits: Per reports, nearly half of all spike-specific TCRs target regions that are unmutated in variants. CD4 TCRs covered the whole spike, strongest at regions 160-218 and 743-854.

Produced via immunoSEQ multiplex PCR; TCRdb's table is partial and in-frame only. The sample lists roughly 150,000 clones, 90% seen once, with less than 6.5% in the top ten. This clonotype was sampled from an adult who received the AZD1222 COVID-19 vaccine. The source was peripheral blood, collected 28 days after the second AZD1222 dose. V usage is TRBV9 and J usage is TRBJ1-6; tentatively, D is TRBD1 (5 bases). CDR3 loop: CASRAGDSERYNSPLHF. In DNA, the CDR3 is TGTGCCAGCAGAGCCGGAGACAGTGAACGCTATAATTCACCCCTCCACTTT.